The text below deals with one TCR beta chain. Its specificity is not known. Assay used: immunoSEQ multiplex PCR; TCRdb lists only in-frame clones, some missing. The repertoire holds some 390,000 clones, with more than 85% as singletons. The treatment is: about 20 received Ad26.COV2.S at low or high dose, single or two shots; about 5 received placebo; per-sample allocation not given. Sampling happened 63 days after the first vaccine or placebo injection. With 5 bases clipped from V and 7 bases from J, the junction kept 9 bases outside the gene matches. The CDR3 has 15 amino acids. Germline values: CDR1 LNHDA, CDR2 SQIVND (reference sequence). The data derive from a study of Ad26.COV2.S vaccination and SARS-CoV-2 variants. Findings of the study overall: Across vaccine and placebo recipients, the breadth of non-spike TCRs was similar. Spike-specific TCR breadth in vaccine recipients exceeded that seen in placebo recipients.

The chain carries TRBV19 and TRBJ1-5; 9 bases align to TRBD1. Sequencing was performed on peripheral blood, taken in a trial of Ad26.COV2.S vaccine versus placebo. The sequence was obtained from a person aged 18 to 65 who received the Ad26.COV2.S COVID-19 vaccine or a placebo. The CDR3 DNA reads as TGTGCCAGTAGTGTCCGGGACAGGGTAGGGCAGCCCCAGCATTTT. It specifies CASSVRDRVGQPQHF.